A single T cell receptor (beta chain) is shown here with its context. This sample is part of a study of blood T cell repertoires in COVID-19. Turning to the study itself: The cDNA or gDNA used as material had been derived from T cells, B-cell-depleted T cells, or PBMCs.

Profiling relied on immunoSEQ multiplex PCR, and the TCRdb table lists in-frame clones only, not all of them. The repertoire holds roughly 100,000 clones, with about three quarters as singletons. This CDR3 spans 16 amino acids. V shed 3 bases and J shed 2 bases, with 15 bases lying between them. The germline CDR1 and CDR2 sequences are MNHNS and SASEGT. The sequencing sample was made of peripheral blood. This clonotype was obtained from a woman in her 70s with acute or convalescent COVID-19. The chain combines TRBV6-1 with TRBJ2-3; tentatively, D is TRBD1 (5 bases). CDR3 residues: CASSDQGFPTTDTQYF. The CDR3 DNA sequence: TGTGCCAGCAGTGACCAGGGTTTCCCTACCACAGATACGCAGTATTTT.